This TCR beta chain came from a study of blood T cell repertoires in COVID-19. The CDR3 runs 16 residues. V shed 3 bases, J shed 2 bases, and the junction held 5 bases outside the gene matches. The V gene's germline CDR1 is SGHRS and CDR2 YFSETQ. Libraries were prepared by immunoSEQ multiplex PCR; TCRdb keeps only in-frame clonotypes and omits some of them. The data hold under 250,000 clones, with 83% observed a single time. In this sample, this clone turned up once. The source is a human donor in a cohort sampled during active COVID-19. Source material: peripheral blood. The V gene is TRBV5-1, the J gene TRBJ2-1; TRBD2 agrees at 10 bases. The CDR3, as DNA: TGCGCCAGCAGCTGGGCCCTAGCGGGGGCCTACAATGAGCAGTTCTTC. Translation: CASSWALAGAYNEQFF.